This is a list of T cell receptor beta chains from one sample in a study of blood T cells in healthy people across ages. TCRdb used MiXCR to reprocess the 5' RACE reads, holding one entry per CDR3 protein. The sample shows 540,000 or so distinct CDR3 sequences, about 45% of them seen only once. Material: blood. These TCRs come from a man older than 75 in good health. CDR3s include the opening cysteine and the closing phenylalanine or tryptophan. The order of the fields is clone size, D gene, V gene, J gene, CDR3 DNA, CDR3 protein. A D gene is named only where the DNA matches it firmly. The listing skips clone size in some rows; elsewhere it reads once, few, many or a size class.

clone_size: NA
d_call: TRBD1
v_call: TRBV11-2
j_call: TRBJ2-1
cdr3_nt: TGTGCCAGCAGCGTACAGGGGAACAATGAGCAGTTCTTC
cdr3_aa: CASSVQGNNEQFF

clone_size: NA
d_call: TRBD1
v_call: TRBV12-3/TRBV12-4
j_call: TRBJ1-1
cdr3_nt: TGTGCCAGCAGGGTCCGGGACAGATACACTGAAGCTTTCTTT
cdr3_aa: CASRVRDRYTEAFF

clone_size: NA
d_call: NA
v_call: TRBV20-1
j_call: TRBJ1-5
cdr3_nt: TGCAGTGCTGGGAGTATCGATCAGCCCCAGCATTTT
cdr3_aa: CSAGSIDQPQHF

clone_size: NA
d_call: TRBD1
v_call: TRBV20-1
j_call: TRBJ1-1
cdr3_nt: TGCAGTGCGCACAGGGGGCTGGGCACTGAAGCTTTCTTT
cdr3_aa: CSAHRGLGTEAFF

clone_size: few
d_call: NA
v_call: TRBV3-1
j_call: TRBJ1-1
cdr3_nt: TGTGCCAGCAGCCAAGGGCCCTACACTGAAGCTTTCTTT
cdr3_aa: CASSQGPYTEAFF

clone_size: NA
d_call: TRBD2
v_call: TRBV7-2
j_call: TRBJ2-5
cdr3_nt: TGTGCCAGCACCCTCCTCAGCGGGGGGATTCAAGAGACCCAGTACTTC
cdr3_aa: CASTLLSGGIQETQYF

clone_size: NA
d_call: NA
v_call: TRBV7-9
j_call: TRBJ1-1
cdr3_nt: TGTGCCGGCAGCGCCGGGGGCACTGAAGCTTTCTTT
cdr3_aa: CAGSAGGTEAFF

clone_size: NA
d_call: NA
v_call: TRBV2
j_call: TRBJ2-5
cdr3_nt: TGTGCCAGCAGGGCCACCGGGACCCCGGGGGAGACCCAGTACTTC
cdr3_aa: CASRATGTPGETQYF

clone_size: NA
d_call: TRBD1
v_call: TRBV4-1
j_call: TRBJ1-6
cdr3_nt: TGCGCCAGCAGTCAGTCCGGGACAGGGGTTGGAACCTATAATTCACCCCTCCACTTT
cdr3_aa: CASSQSGTGVGTYNSPLHF

clone_size: NA
d_call: NA
v_call: TRBV6-6
j_call: TRBJ1-3
cdr3_nt: TGTGCCAGCAGTTACGGGGGTCTGTCTGGAAACACCATATATTTT
cdr3_aa: CASSYGGLSGNTIYF

clone_size: NA
d_call: TRBD2
v_call: TRBV3-1
j_call: TRBJ2-1
cdr3_nt: TGTGCCAGCAGCCTCCGCCTAGGACTAGCGGGAGTGAATGAGCAGTTCTTC
cdr3_aa: CASSLRLGLAGVNEQFF

clone_size: few
d_call: NA
v_call: TRBV6-2/TRBV6-3
j_call: TRBJ2-7
cdr3_nt: TGTGCCAGCAGCCAGGACGTCAACTACGAGCAGTACTTC
cdr3_aa: CASSQDVNYEQYF

clone_size: many
d_call: NA
v_call: TRBV7-9
j_call: TRBJ2-3
cdr3_nt: TGTGCCAGCAGCTCCCAGGGGCCCCGAGATACGCAGTATTTT
cdr3_aa: CASSSQGPRDTQYF

clone_size: few
d_call: TRBD1
v_call: TRBV6-6
j_call: TRBJ1-1
cdr3_nt: TGTGCCAGCAGTCCCCAGGGGGCTGGGGGCACTGAAGCTTTCTTT
cdr3_aa: CASSPQGAGGTEAFF

clone_size: NA
d_call: NA
v_call: TRBV18
j_call: TRBJ1-4
cdr3_nt: TGTGCCAGCTCACCGTCGCAGGGGCGGGGTGAAAAACTGTTTTTT
cdr3_aa: CASSPSQGRGEKLFF

clone_size: once
d_call: NA
v_call: TRBV6-2/TRBV6-3
j_call: TRBJ2-3
cdr3_nt: TGTGCCAGCAGTTACCTAGCGACTAGCACAGATACGCAGTATTTT
cdr3_aa: CASSYLATSTDTQYF

clone_size: few
d_call: NA
v_call: TRBV2
j_call: TRBJ2-3
cdr3_nt: TGTGCCAGCATGGTGCTGACTAGCACAGATACGCAGTATTTT
cdr3_aa: CASMVLTSTDTQYF

clone_size: NA
d_call: NA
v_call: TRBV6-2/TRBV6-3
j_call: TRBJ2-3
cdr3_nt: TGTGCCAGCACGAACCGCGGGCAGCCCCGCGCAGATACGCAGTATTTT
cdr3_aa: CASTNRGQPRADTQYF

clone_size: NA
d_call: TRBD1
v_call: TRBV7-9
j_call: TRBJ1-2
cdr3_nt: TGTGCCAGCAGCTTGACAGGGGAGGAGAACTATGGCTACACCTTC
cdr3_aa: CASSLTGEENYGYTF

clone_size: once
d_call: NA
v_call: TRBV20-1
j_call: TRBJ2-3
cdr3_nt: TGCAGTGTTTTTGGACTATACACAGATACGCAGTATTTT
cdr3_aa: CSVFGLYTDTQYF

clone_size: few
d_call: NA
v_call: TRBV18
j_call: TRBJ2-1
cdr3_nt: TGTGCCAGCTCCCCAGGACCTTTCTCCTACAATGAGCAGTTCTTC
cdr3_aa: CASSPGPFSYNEQFF

clone_size: few
d_call: NA
v_call: TRBV7-9
j_call: TRBJ2-7
cdr3_nt: TGTGCCAGCAGCTTAAAGGCTAGCTCCTCCTACGAGCAGTACTTC
cdr3_aa: CASSLKASSSYEQYF

clone_size: NA
d_call: TRBD1
v_call: TRBV4-3
j_call: TRBJ2-4
cdr3_nt: TGCGCCAGCAGCCAAGCACGACAGGGGTATGAGCAGTACTTC
cdr3_aa: CASSQARQGYEQYF

clone_size: NA
d_call: TRBD1
v_call: TRBV6-5
j_call: TRBJ2-7
cdr3_nt: TGTGCCAGCAGTCGAGGGACAGGGGAGGGCGAGCAGTACTTC
cdr3_aa: CASSRGTGEGEQYF

clone_size: few
d_call: TRBD2
v_call: TRBV29-1
j_call: TRBJ2-1
cdr3_nt: TGCAGCGTCAGACCACTAGCGGGAGGCTCCAATGAGCAGTTCTTC
cdr3_aa: CSVRPLAGGSNEQFF

clone_size: NA
d_call: NA
v_call: TRBV20-1
j_call: TRBJ2-1
cdr3_nt: TGCAGTGCTAATCGGGGGACGAACGGGAATGAGCAGTTCTTC
cdr3_aa: CSANRGTNGNEQFF

clone_size: few
d_call: TRBD2
v_call: TRBV12-3/TRBV12-4
j_call: TRBJ2-1
cdr3_nt: TGTGCCAGCAGCCCTGGGGCGATTCTAGCGGGTTACAATGAGCAGTTCTTC
cdr3_aa: CASSPGAILAGYNEQFF

clone_size: NA
d_call: NA
v_call: TRBV3-1
j_call: TRBJ2-1
cdr3_nt: TGTGCCAGCAGCCCCGACCACAGCTCCTACAATGAGCAGTTCTTC
cdr3_aa: CASSPDHSSYNEQFF